This is a list of T cell receptor beta chains from one sample in a study of cytomegalovirus exposure and HLA in healthy donors. TCRdb keeps only in-frame clones here, not all; method: immunoSEQ multiplex PCR. Of roughly 180,000 clones listed, 77% are singletons. The specimen sequenced was PBMCs. These receptors originate from a woman aged 55-75 years in good health and CMV-seropositive. Each CDR3 is given without its conserved first and last residue. Fields, in order: J gene, V gene, CDR3 protein.

>TRBJ2-6|TRBV18
ASSPNQLSGANGLT
>TRBJ1-4|TRBV28
ASTRGEKLF
>TRBJ2-5|TRBV29-1
SAIQGGETQY
>TRBJ2-3|TRBV7-6
ASSLDSGTDTQY
>TRBJ2-3|TRBV9
ASSVDERVTQY
>TRBJ2-3|TRBV10-3
AISDLRSSGSTDTQY
>TRBJ2-7|TRBV5-1
ASSPQAGMGYEQY
>TRBJ1-2|TRBV5-6
ASSERQGAYGYT
>TRBJ1-3|TRBV30
AWSTGVFSGNTIY
>TRBJ2-3|TRBV5-4
ASSFRQGITDTQY
>TRBJ2-7|TRBV5-1
ASSFMVGATSSYEQY
>TRBJ1-2|TRBV9
ASSVHDRSDGYT
>TRBJ1-1|TRBV18
ASSPDRGRAEAF
>TRBJ1-5|TRBV19
ASSIDQDTNQPQH
>TRBJ1-1|TRBV5-1
ASSSTPTATNTEAF
>TRBJ2-2|TRBV28
ASKAGTGGTGELF
>.|TRBV4-2
ASSQDEGQGYEQY
>TRBJ1-1|TRBV25-1
ASSDVTGGNTEAF
>.|TRBV27
ASRTSGSLYEQY
>TRBJ2-3|TRBV9
ASSVRQGLTDTQY
>TRBJ1-5|TRBV2
ASSRTPNQPQH
>TRBJ2-7|TRBV28
ASSFGTAKRQY
>TRBJ1-3|TRBV28
ASNGGDSDTIY
>TRBJ2-7|TRBV7-6
ASSPRTAYEQY
>TRBJ2-3|TRBV19
AAGGLMDTQY
>TRBJ1-2|TRBV7-2
ASTLRTANYGYT
>TRBJ2-4|TRBV6-5
ASNSGKNIQY
>TRBJ1-5|TRBV27
ASSLGGQPQH
>TRBJ1-5|TRBV19
ASSMFPGQGNQPQH
>TRBJ2-4|TRBV2
ASTSGPRNIQY
>TRBJ1-6|TRBV6-6
ASSYSLDSPLH
>TRBJ2-5|TRBV19
ASSMQGRETQY